This TCR beta chain was recovered during a study of cytomegalovirus exposure and HLA in healthy donors. Study results and limitations: Accurate HLA-A and HLA-B prediction from TCR beta sequences was reported for most subjects.

The PCR employed 60 Vbeta primers together with 13 Jbeta primers. Per the original methods: Later analysis identified around 85 million unique TCR beta chains, 10 million to 12 million shared. Measured with immunoSEQ multiplex PCR; TCRdb has only the in-frame clones, and not every one. D and trimming were read from the DNA, whereas the V and J calls and clone size are those reported in that table. The sample consists of fewer than 200,000 clones, approximately 82% of them appearing once. Donors in the study were healthy people who gave bone marrow. In the case of this clone: Its antigen is unknown.

The CDR3 contains 15 residues. Looked up from germline, CDR1 is SGHRS and CDR2 is YFSETQ. Trimming stripped 2 bases from V and 0 bases from J, with 8 bases between. The chain is built from TRBV5-1 and TRBJ2-2; D remains unclear. The origin of this receptor is a girl aged 2-9 years in good health and CMV-seropositive. The sample consisted of PBMCs. The CDR3 DNA reads TGCGCCAGCAGCTTTTCGACATCGAACACCGGGGAGCTGTTTTTT. This sequence encodes CASSFSTSNTGELFF.